This T cell receptor (beta chain) was documented in a study of regulatory T cells in long-lasting Graves disease. For the study at large: Disease was considered persistent Graves' disease after over 5 years of antithyroid drugs (with positive TSH receptor antibodies).

The sample's time point: persistent/refractory GD, antithyroid drugs over 5 years with positive TRAb. There was RNA extracted from PBMCs, and the TCR library was made from it. Per American Thyroid Association guidelines, Graves' disease was diagnosed. The study, taken as a whole, reports: TRBV28, TRBJ1-2 and TRBJ2-5 emerged as the favored segments in persistent disease. Exclusively peripheral blood, rather than thyroid tissue, was studied.

The CDR3 spans 15 residues. Germline V gene data show CDR1 as SGHTA and CDR2 as FQGNSA. Trimming removed 5 bases from V and 3 bases from J; junction bases left unmatched: 7. This clonotype was seen only a few times. Antigen unknown. CDR3-region Arm-PCR and iRepertoire HTBI primers produced the TCR beta libraries. MiXCR, run by TCRdb on the multiplex PCR reads, gives a single entry per CDR3 protein. The sample shows under 500,000 distinct CDR3 sequences, around 21% of them seen only once. This sample comprised peripheral blood mononuclear cells (PBMCs), obtained when the disease was refractory, from a patient treated with antithyroid drugs. This TCR was sampled from a female donor with Graves disease. This chain joins TRBV7-2 and TRBJ2-1; TRBD1 matches at 7 bases. DNA for the CDR3: TGTGCCAGCAGCCAAAGTCAGGGGGTCTACAATGAGCAGTTCTTC. Protein product: CASSQSQGVYNEQFF.